The 20 T cell receptor beta chains given below trace back to one sample, sequenced in a study of CD8+ T cells in alopecia areata. RNA was isolated and reverse transcribed to cDNA, the sequencing template. Clones were sequenced by immunoSEQ multiplex PCR, and TCRdb holds only the in-frame ones, with some missing. The sample lists 75,000 to 100,000 clones, around 71% occurring once. As for treatment: oral pan-JAK inhibitor, 5-10 mg twice daily. The source was CD8+ T cells sorted from blood, collected at approximately week 42, from a patient treated with tofacitinib. Every receptor here comes from a human donor with alopecia areata.

The chain joins TRBV29-1 to TRBJ1-1; TRBD1 agrees at 7 bases. Germline CDR1 and CDR2: SQVTM and ANQGSEA. Germline trimming cut 6 bases from V and 0 bases from J; bases unmatched to any gene: 4. CDR3 length: 13 residues. CDR3 in DNA: TGCAGCGTGCTGACAGGGTTGAACACTGAAGCTTTCTTT. It is translated as CSVLTGLNTEAFF.

This clone was seen a handful of times. The chain combines TRBV4-1 with TRBJ1-1; D is possibly TRBD1 (5 bases). The CDR3 contains 14 residues. V lost 0 bases to trimming and J lost 3 bases, with 8 bases between them. CDR1 MGHRA and CDR2 YSYEKL come from the germline V gene. CDR3 sequence (DNA): TGCGCCAGCAGCCAAGAATGGGGGTACACTGAAGCTTTCTTT. This codes for CASSQEWGYTEAFF.

J is TRBJ2-3 and V is TRBV11-2, with a weak D call TRBD2 (6 bases). The CDR3 totals 17 residues. Germline CDR1 and CDR2: SGHAT and FQNNGV. V lost 5 bases and J 2 bases, leaving 20 bases between the germline ends. As DNA, the CDR3 is TGTGCCAGCAGCCTCCGAGGAGGGAGAGCCTTCACAGATACGCAGTATTTT. Its protein product is CASSLRGGRAFTDTQYF.

V and J are TRBV30 and TRBJ1-1; 8 bases map to TRBD1. Germline trimming cut 7 bases from V and 4 bases from J; bases unmatched to any gene: 11. The length of the CDR3 is 14 residues. Germline V CDR1 and CDR2: GTSNPN, SVGIG (reference sequence). CDR3 sequence reads: CASTENRGGTEAFF. DNA of the CDR3: TGTGCCTCGACCGAAAACAGGGGGGGCACTGAAGCTTTCTTT. Full variable domain (rest looked up from reference TRBV30 and TRBJ1-1): SQTIHQWPATLVQPVGSPLSLECTVEGTSNPNLYWYRQAAGRGLQLLFYSVGIGQISSEVPQNLSASRPQDRQFILSSKKLLLSDSGFYLCASTENRGGTEAFFGQGTRLTVV.

This clone turned up a few times. The chain joins TRBV2 to TRBJ2-4; D is perhaps TRBD1 or TRBD2 (5 bases each). The CDR3 length is 16 residues. V lost 6 bases and J 3 bases, leaving 18 bases between the germline ends. Germline V gene data show CDR1 as SNHLY and CDR2 as FYNNEI. DNA of the CDR3: TGTGCCAGCAGCCCATCGGACGGGGCAATCAAAAACATTCAGTACTTC. This codes for CASSPSDGAIKNIQYF.

The rearrangement links TRBV4-1 to TRBJ1-5, with a weak D call TRBD1 (6 bases). The V gene lost 0 bases and the J gene lost 4 bases, with 10 bases spanning the gap. Per the germline V gene, CDR1 is MGHRA and CDR2 is YSYEKL. The CDR3 sequence is 15 residues long. Here the CDR3 DNA reads TGCGCCAGCAGCCAAGATTGGGACAAGAATCAGCCCCAGCATTTT. Translation gives CASSQDWDKNQPQHF.

J is TRBJ1-1 and V is TRBV30; D possibly corresponds to TRBD1 (5 bases). This CDR3 contains 13 residues. Looked up from germline, CDR1 is GTSNPN and CDR2 is SVGIG (reference sequence). V shed 5 bases and J shed 4 bases, with 14 bases lying between them. The CDR3 nucleotides read TGTGCCTGGGATCAGGGTCGGGGCACTGAAGCTTTCTTT. It specifies CAWDQGRGTEAFF.

J is TRBJ2-1 and V is TRBV4-2; no reliable D call. The CDR3 is 17 residues long. Germline CDR1 LGHNA, CDR2 YNFKEQ. V was pared by 0 bases and J by 0 bases, with 12 bases between. CDR3 in amino acids: CASSQESQPSSYNEQFF. CDR3 bases: TGTGCCAGCAGCCAAGAGAGCCAACCAAGCTCCTACAATGAGCAGTTCTTC.

This rearrangement joins TRBV7-9 to TRBJ2-1; D gene unclear. Germline V gives CDR1 SEHNR, CDR2 FQNEAQ (reference sequence). V was trimmed by 5 bases and J by 8 bases, leaving 13 bases between them. The CDR3 contains 13 residues. This chain's CDR3 is CASSGFGGDEQFF. DNA of the CDR3: TGTGCCAGCAGCGGTTTTGGTGGGGATGAGCAGTTCTTC.

V usage is TRBV28 and J usage is TRBJ1-5, with 7 bases matching TRBD1. The V segment lost 3 bases and the J segment 3 bases; nucleotides outside the gene matches: 5. The CDR3 totals 15 residues. The germline CDR1 and CDR2 sequences are MDHEN and SYDVKM. The CDR3 nucleotides are TGTGCCAGCAGTTTCCCGGGACAGATCAATCAGCCCCAGCATTTT. This translates into CASSFPGQINQPQHF.

The CDR3 DNA reads as TGCAGCCCAGGGGTGGGCTATGGCTACACCTTC. Translation: CSPGVGYGYTF. V and J are TRBV29-1 and TRBJ1-2, with a weak D call TRBD1 (6 bases). Trimming removed 8 bases from V and 4 bases from J, with 11 bases in between. This CDR3 contains 11 residues. CDR1 and CDR2 from the germline V gene are SQVTM and ANQGSEA.

Only a few counts were recorded for this clone. The chain is built from TRBV29-1 and TRBJ2-1; 9 bases are shared with TRBD2. V shed 3 bases and J 7 bases; nucleotides not matched to a gene: 10. Germline V gene sequence: CDR1 SQVTM, CDR2 ANQGSEA. This CDR3 is 15 amino acids long. The CDR3 DNA sequence: TGCAGCGTTGACGGTGCGGGGGGGCCTGGGAATGAGCAGTTCTTC. As protein: CSVDGAGGPGNEQFF.

The rearrangement joins TRBV15 to TRBJ2-7, with 8 bases identical to TRBD1. Trimming at V came to 5 bases and at J to 2 bases, leaving 23 bases not matched to a gene. The CDR3 has 20 residues. The germline V gene encodes CDR1 LNHNV and CDR2 YYDKDF (reference sequence). This CDR3 reads CATSEGGAVRDRSRTYEQYF. The CDR3 region has the DNA TGTGCCACCAGCGAGGGTGGTGCAGTACGGGACAGGAGCCGAACCTACGAGCAGTACTTC.

J is TRBJ2-5 and V is TRBV5-4; 12 nucleotides line up with TRBD2. CDR3 length: 16 residues. The junction had 2 bases not matched to a gene; V was cut back by 0 bases and J by 2 bases. CDR1 is SGHNT and CDR2 is YYREEE in the germline V gene (reference sequence). The CDR3 nucleotides read TGTGCCAGCAGCTTGGTAACTAGCGGGGGGCAAGAGACCCAGTACTTC. Amino acid sequence: CASSLVTSGGQETQYF.

A few counts support this clone. J is TRBJ2-7 and V is TRBV29-1; 9 bases agree with TRBD1. CDR3 length equals 13 residues. V shed 7 bases, J shed 5 bases, and the junction held 9 bases outside the gene matches. Germline V gives CDR1 SQVTM, CDR2 ANQGSEA. CDR3 DNA: TGCAGCGCCACCGGGACAGGGACCAACGAGCAGTACTTC. Amino acid sequence: CSATGTGTNEQYF.

V usage is TRBV19 and J usage is TRBJ2-1; 9 positions agree with TRBD2. This CDR3 region has 14 residues. V trimming: 3 bases; J trimming: 7 bases; junction bases outside the gene matches: 4. The germline V gene encodes CDR1 LNHDA and CDR2 SQIVND (reference sequence). The CDR3 loop is CASSIGSGGNEQFF. The CDR3 bases are TGTGCCAGTAGTATTGGAAGCGGGGGGAATGAGCAGTTCTTC.

A few counts support this clone. The rearrangement uses TRBV13 and TRBJ2-7; D gene ambiguous. In germline, CDR1 is PRHDT, CDR2 FYEKMQ (reference sequence). The V gene lost 1 base and the J gene lost 1 base, with 5 bases spanning the gap. This CDR3 is built from 13 residues. The CDR3 nucleotides are TGTGCCAGCAGCTTAGTAGATTCCTACGAGCAGTACTTC. Translating gives CASSLVDSYEQYF.

The V and J genes are TRBV6-5 and TRBJ2-7, with D perhaps matching TRBD1 or TRBD2 (5 bases each). CDR3 length equals 13 residues. V lost 11 bases and J 3 bases, leaving 17 bases between the germline ends. The germline gives CDR1 MNHEY, CDR2 SVGAGI. The CDR3 DNA reads as TGTGCCGGAGGACCCGGTGGGGGCTACGAGCAGTACTTC. This encodes CAGGPGGGYEQYF.

The rearrangement uses TRBV4-3 and TRBJ2-2, with D uncertain. Trimming pared 3 bases from V and 5 bases from J, leaving 7 bases between. Germline V lookup: CDR1 LGHNA, CDR2 YSLEER. The CDR3 is 13 residues long. CDR3 sequence: CASSQRETGELFF. CDR3 nucleotides: TGCGCCAGCAGCCAGAGAGAGACCGGGGAGCTGTTTTTT.

This clone was seen a handful of times. The rearrangement uses TRBV4-3 and TRBJ2-7; D is undetermined. CDR3 length equals 15 residues. V lost 0 bases and J 3 bases, leaving 12 bases between the germline ends. Per the germline V gene, CDR1 is LGHNA and CDR2 is YSLEER. The CDR3 loop is CASSQDRRTIYEQYF. The CDR3 DNA follows: TGCGCCAGCAGCCAAGATCGCCGGACCATCTACGAGCAGTACTTC.